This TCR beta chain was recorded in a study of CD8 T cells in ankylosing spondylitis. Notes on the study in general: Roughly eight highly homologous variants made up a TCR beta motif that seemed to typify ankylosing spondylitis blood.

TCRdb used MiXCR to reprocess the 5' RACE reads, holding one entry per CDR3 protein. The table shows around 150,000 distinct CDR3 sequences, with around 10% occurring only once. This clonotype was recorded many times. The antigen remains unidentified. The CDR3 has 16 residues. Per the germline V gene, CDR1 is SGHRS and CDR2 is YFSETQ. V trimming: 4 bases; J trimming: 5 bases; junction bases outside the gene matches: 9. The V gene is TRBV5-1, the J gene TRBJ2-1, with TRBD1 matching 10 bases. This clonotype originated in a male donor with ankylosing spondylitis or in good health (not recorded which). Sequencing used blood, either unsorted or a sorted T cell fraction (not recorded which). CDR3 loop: CASSKFIGTGDNEQFF. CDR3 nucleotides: TGCGCCAGCAGCAAATTTATCGGGACAGGGGACAATGAGCAGTTCTTC.